The 7 T cell receptor beta chains below come from one sample, sequenced in a study of cytomegalovirus exposure and HLA in healthy donors. Assay: immunoSEQ multiplex PCR; the TCRdb copy retains only in-frame clones and omits some. The sample contains under 100,000 clones, 90% to 95% of which appear only once. Sequenced sample: PBMCs. The receptors were sampled from a woman younger than 35 in good health and CMV-seronegative.

The rearrangement joins TRBV19 to TRBJ2-1, with D maybe TRBD2 (6 bases). Germline CDR1 LNHDA, CDR2 SQIVND (reference sequence). The CDR3 is 13 residues long. V was clipped by 3 bases and J by 8 bases, with 11 bases between them. The CDR3 sequence is CASSIRGGDEQFF. The CDR3 DNA follows: TGTGCCAGTAGTATCCGGGGAGGCGATGAGCAGTTCTTC.

The chain links TRBV6-1 to TRBJ1-5; D is uncertain. In germline, CDR1 is MNHNS, CDR2 SASEGT. Trimming pared 2 bases from V and 4 bases from J, leaving 6 bases between. The CDR3 has 13 residues. The CDR3 nucleotides are TGTGCCAGCAGTGAAAGGGAGAATCAGCCCCAGCATTTT. Amino acid sequence: CASSERENQPQHF.

The V call is TRBV15, the J call TRBJ2-3; 7 bases are shared with TRBD2. The length of the CDR3 is 15 residues. The V and J ends lost 1 base and 1 base, in that order; junction bases with no gene match: 2. Per germline, CDR1 LNHNV and CDR2 YYDKDF (reference sequence). In nucleotides, the CDR3 is TGTGCCACCAGCAGAGGCGGGGGAGGCACAGATACGCAGTATTTT. Amino acids: CATSRGGGGTDTQYF.

J is TRBJ2-7 and V is TRBV5-1; 8 bases are a match to TRBD1. The CDR3 totals 18 residues. Losses at the gene ends were 2 bases for V and 2 bases for J; bases not matched to a gene: 15. Germline CDR1 SGHRS, CDR2 YFSETQ. In nucleotides, the CDR3 is TGCGCCAGCAGCTTCCGCCCCAGCTTGACAGGGGAACCCTACGAGCAGTACTTC. Translation gives CASSFRPSLTGEPYEQYF.

The rearrangement joins TRBV7-9 to TRBJ2-1; TRBD2 matches 7 bases. CDR1 and CDR2 from the germline V gene are SEHNR and FQNEAQ (reference sequence). The CDR3 runs to 14 residues. The junction had 1 base not matched to a gene; V was cut back by 3 bases and J by 2 bases. As DNA, the CDR3 is TGTGCCAGCAGCTTTGGGGGGGCCTACAATGAGCAGTTCTTC. Its translation is CASSFGGAYNEQFF.

The CDR3 here is CASIHGSPSSTDTQYF. CDR3 bases: TGTGCCAGCATCCACGGTTCCCCTTCTAGCACAGATACGCAGTATTTT. The chain carries TRBV27 and TRBJ2-3, with D hard to call. Germline V lookup: CDR1 MNHEY, CDR2 SMNVEV (reference sequence). This CDR3 spans 16 amino acids. Deletions cut 7 bases from V and 0 bases from J, with 17 bases between.

The gene calls are TRBV29-1 and TRBJ2-1; 7 bases are a match to TRBD1. In germline, CDR1 is SQVTM, CDR2 ANQGSEA. V shed 4 bases, J shed 6 bases, and the junction held 0 bases outside the gene matches. The CDR3 spans 11 residues. The CDR3 DNA follows: TGCAGCGTTGCAGGGGGCAATGAGCAGTTCTTC. It specifies CSVAGGNEQFF.